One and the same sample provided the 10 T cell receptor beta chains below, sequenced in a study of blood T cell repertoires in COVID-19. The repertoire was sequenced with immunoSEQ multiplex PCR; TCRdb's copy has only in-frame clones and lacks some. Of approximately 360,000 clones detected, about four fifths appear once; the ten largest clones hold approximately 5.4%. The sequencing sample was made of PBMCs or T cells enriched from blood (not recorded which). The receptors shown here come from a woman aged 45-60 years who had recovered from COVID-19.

CDR3 nucleotides: TGTGCCTGGAGTACGGAGGCAGGGGGCGGCGAGCAGTACTTC. This gives the protein CAWSTEAGGGEQYF. V and J are TRBV30 and TRBJ2-7, with 8 bases that match TRBD1. Germline V lookup: CDR1 GTSNPN, CDR2 SVGIG (reference sequence). V lost 2 bases, J lost 6 bases, and 9 bases stayed unmatched. This CDR3 is 14 amino acids long.

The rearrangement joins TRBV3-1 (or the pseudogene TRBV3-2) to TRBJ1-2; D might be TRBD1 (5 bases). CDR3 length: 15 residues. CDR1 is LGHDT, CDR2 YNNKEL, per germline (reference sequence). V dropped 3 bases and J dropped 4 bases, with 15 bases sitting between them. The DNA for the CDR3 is TGTGCCAGCAGCCAGGCCATGACAGTGGTCTATGGCTACACCTTC. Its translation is CASSQAMTVVYGYTF.

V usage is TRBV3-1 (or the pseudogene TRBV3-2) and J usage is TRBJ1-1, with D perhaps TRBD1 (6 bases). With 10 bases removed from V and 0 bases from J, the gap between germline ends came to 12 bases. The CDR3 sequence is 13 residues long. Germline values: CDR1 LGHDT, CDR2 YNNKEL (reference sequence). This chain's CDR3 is CATGQLMNTEAFF. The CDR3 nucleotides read TGTGCCACTGGACAGCTCATGAACACTGAAGCTTTCTTT.

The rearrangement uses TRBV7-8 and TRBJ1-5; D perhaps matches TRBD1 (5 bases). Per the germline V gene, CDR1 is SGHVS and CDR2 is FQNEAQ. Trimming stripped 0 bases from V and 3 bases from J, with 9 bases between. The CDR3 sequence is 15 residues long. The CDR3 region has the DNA TGTGCCAGCAGCTTAGCACGGGGGGTCAATCAGCCCCAGCATTTT. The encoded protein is CASSLARGVNQPQHF.

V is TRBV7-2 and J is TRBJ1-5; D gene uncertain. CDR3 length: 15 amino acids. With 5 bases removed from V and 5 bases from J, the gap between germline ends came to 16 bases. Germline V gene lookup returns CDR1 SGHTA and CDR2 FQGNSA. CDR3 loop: CASSAGVPGDQPQHF. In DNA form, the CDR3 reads TGTGCCAGCAGCGCCGGGGTCCCTGGGGATCAGCCCCAGCATTTT.

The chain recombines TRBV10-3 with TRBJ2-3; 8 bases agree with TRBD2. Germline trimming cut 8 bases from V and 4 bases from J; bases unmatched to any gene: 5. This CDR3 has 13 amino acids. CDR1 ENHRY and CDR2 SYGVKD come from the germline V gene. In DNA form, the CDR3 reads TGTGCCATCTCCCGGGAGGGGTCAGATACGCAGTATTTT. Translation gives CAISREGSDTQYF.

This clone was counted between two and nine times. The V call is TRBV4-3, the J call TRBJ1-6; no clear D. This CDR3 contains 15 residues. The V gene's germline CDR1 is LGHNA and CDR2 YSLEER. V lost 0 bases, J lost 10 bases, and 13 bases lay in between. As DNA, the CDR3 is TGCGCCAGCAGCCAAGATGCGGGAATGAACTCACCCCTCCACTTT. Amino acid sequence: CASSQDAGMNSPLHF.

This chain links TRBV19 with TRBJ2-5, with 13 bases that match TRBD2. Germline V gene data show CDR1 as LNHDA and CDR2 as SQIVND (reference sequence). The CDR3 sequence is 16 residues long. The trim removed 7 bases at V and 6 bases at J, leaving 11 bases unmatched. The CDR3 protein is CASTGWGLAGIKTQYF. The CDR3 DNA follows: TGTGCCAGTACCGGGTGGGGACTAGCGGGGATAAAGACCCAGTACTTC.

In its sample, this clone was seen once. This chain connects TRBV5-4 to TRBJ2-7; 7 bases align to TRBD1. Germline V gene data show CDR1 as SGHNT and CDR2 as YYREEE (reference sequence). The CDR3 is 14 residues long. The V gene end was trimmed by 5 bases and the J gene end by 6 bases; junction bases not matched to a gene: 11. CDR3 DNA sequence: TGTGCCAGCAGGGACAGGAGTGAATTACGCGAGCAGTACTTC. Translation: CASRDRSELREQYF.

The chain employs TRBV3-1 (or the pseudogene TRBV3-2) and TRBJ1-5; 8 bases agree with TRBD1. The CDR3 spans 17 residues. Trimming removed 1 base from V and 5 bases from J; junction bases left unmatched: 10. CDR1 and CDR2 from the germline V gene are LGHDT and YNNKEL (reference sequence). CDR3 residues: CASSQATGGSAHQPQHF. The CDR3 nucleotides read TGTGCCAGCAGCCAAGCTACAGGGGGATCCGCCCATCAGCCCCAGCATTTT.